A selection of T cell receptor beta chains follows, all from one sample in a study of cytomegalovirus exposure and HLA in healthy donors. Using immunoSEQ multiplex PCR, the repertoire was profiled, and TCRdb retains in-frame clones only, with some absent. In the table there are approximately 210,000 clones, 80% to 90% of which are singletons. The material sequenced was PBMCs. The receptors stem from a woman under 30 in good health and CMV-seronegative. Both conserved end residues are part of each CDR3. D genes are given only for firm matches. Clone size appears in some rows only: once, few, many, or a class for an expanded clone.

>TRBJ2-7|NA|NA|TRBV30|13
TGTGCCTGGAGTGTATACCGAGGCCACGAGCAGTACTTC
CAWSVYRGHEQYF
>TRBJ1-2|NA|TRBD1|TRBV6-1|13
TGTGCCAGCCTTGGGACAGTTAACTATGGCTACACCTTC
CASLGTVNYGYTF
>TRBJ1-5|NA|NA|TRBV9|13
TGTGCCAGCAGCGTAGACACCAATCAGCCCCAGCATTTT
CASSVDTNQPQHF
>TRBJ1-1|NA|NA|TRBV27|17
TGTGCCAGCAGTTTACTACGACCCCGGGACACGAACACTGAAGCTTTCTTT
CASSLLRPRDTNTEAFF
>TRBJ1-4|NA|TRBD1|TRBV2|16
TGTGCCAGCAGTCGTCGCCAGGGGGCAAGTAATGAAAAACTGTTTTTT
CASSRRQGASNEKLFF
>TRBJ2-1|NA|NA|TRBV7-9|14
TGTGCCAGCAGCTTAGTGGCTAGTGCCAATGAGCAGTTCTTC
CASSLVASANEQFF
>TRBJ1-5|NA|TRBD1|TRBV5-4|17
TGTGCCAGCAGCTCGACTACAGGGGGCGATAGCAATCAGCCCCAGCATTTT
CASSSTTGGDSNQPQHF
>TRBJ1-2|few|NA|TRBV7-8|13
TGTGCCAGCAGCCGGAGAGGGAACTATGGCTACACCTTC
CASSRRGNYGYTF
>TRBJ2-7|NA|TRBD2|TRBV5-1|15
TGCGCCAGCAGCGCGGGGGTAGCGGGATTCGACGAGCAGTACTTC
CASSAGVAGFDEQYF
>TRBJ1-2|NA|NA|TRBV5-6|13
TGTGCCAGCAGCTTGCTATCATCTTATGGCTACACCTTC
CASSLLSSYGYTF
>TRBJ2-7|NA|NA|TRBV7-9|13
TGTGCCAGCAGCGACGCGGGACCCTACGAGCAGTACTTC
CASSDAGPYEQYF
>TRBJ2-3|once|NA|TRBV6-4|15
TGTGCCAGCAGTGACGGGGCGGGGAACACAGATACGCAGTATTTT
CASSDGAGNTDTQYF
>TRBJ2-3|NA|NA|TRBV11-1|11
TGTGCCAGTGGGACAACAGATACGCAGTATTTT
CASGTTDTQYF
>TRBJ1-3|NA|NA|TRBV15|19
TGTGCCACCAGCAGAGATTCCTACAACCTAGCCCAGTCTGGAAACACCATATATTTT
CATSRDSYNLAQSGNTIYF
>TRBJ2-2|NA|TRBD1|TRBV19|14
TGTGCCAGTATGGGCAGGGGGTACACCGGGGAGCTGTTTTTT
CASMGRGYTGELFF
>TRBJ2-7|NA|NA|TRBV10-1|14
TGCGCCAGCAGTGAGACCGGGACTTTTCACGAGCAGTACTTC
CASSETGTFHEQYF
>TRBJ2-7|NA|NA|TRBV2|11
TGTGCCAGCCGTCAGGTAGGCGAGCAGTACTTC
CASRQVGEQYF
>TRBJ1-1|NA|NA|TRBV18|16
TGTGCCAGCTCACGCCTAAACAGGGTCGAGGTCACTGAAGCTTTCTTT
CASSRLNRVEVTEAFF
>TRBJ2-5|NA|NA|TRBV7-9|15
TGTGCCAGCACTTCACAGGGTTCCTACCAAGAGACCCAGTACTTC
CASTSQGSYQETQYF
>TRBJ2-7|NA|TRBD2|TRBV6-1|16
TGTGCCAGCAGTGAATTTTCTAGCGGGCGATCCTACGAGCAGTACTTC
CASSEFSSGRSYEQYF
>TRBJ1-1|NA|NA|TRBV28|14
TGTGCCAGCAGTCACAGGGAATTGAACACTGAAGCTTTCTTT
CASSHRELNTEAFF
>TRBJ1-4|NA|TRBD1|TRBV2|17
TGTGCCAGCAGTGAAGGGGGACAGATCGGGACTAATGAAAAACTGTTTTTT
CASSEGGQIGTNEKLFF
>TRBJ2-2|NA|TRBD2|TRBV19|14
TGTGCCAGTAGCACTAGCGCGAACACCGGGGAGCTGTTTTTT
CASSTSANTGELFF
>TRBJ2-3|NA|TRBD2|TRBV5-1|15
TGCGCCAGCAGCTTCGTCGGGAGGACTACAGATACGCAGTATTTT
CASSFVGRTTDTQYF
>TRBJ2-3|NA|TRBD2|TRBV10-3|20
TGTGCCATCAGTGAGTCGGTCGGGAGGCCCGGAAATAAGCACTCAGATACGCAGTATTTT
CAISESVGRPGNKHSDTQYF
>TRBJ2-2|few|TRBD1|TRBV11-2|12
TGTGCCAGCAGACAGGGGGTCGGGGAGCTGTTTTTT
CASRQGVGELFF
>TRBJ2-7|NA|TRBD1|TRBV27|14
TGTGCCAGCAAAATAGGGGACAGCTCCTACGAGCAGTACTTC
CASKIGDSSYEQYF
>TRBJ2-1|NA|NA|TRBV5-1|13
TGCGCCAGCGGTAGCGGATCGTACAATGAGCAGTTCTTC
CASGSGSYNEQFF
>TRBJ2-1|NA|NA|TRBV7-9|17
TGTGCCAGCAGCTTTTTCAACGGTTGGGGAGCTGCCAATGAGCAGTTCTTC
CASSFFNGWGAANEQFF
>TRBJ1-4|NA|TRBD1|TRBV5-6|15
TGTGCCAGCAGCTTGGCCGGGACAGTTCATGAAAAACTGTTTTTT
CASSLAGTVHEKLFF
>TRBJ1-2|few|TRBD1|TRBV6-1|16
TGTGCCAGCAGTGATATGGGTCCAGGGGGAGACTATGGCTACACCTTC
CASSDMGPGGDYGYTF
>TRBJ2-7|once|TRBD2|TRBV29-1|14
TGCAGCGTTGTTTTAGCGGGCCTATCCTACGAGCAGTACTTC
CSVVLAGLSYEQYF
>TRBJ2-3|NA|TRBD2|TRBV28|17
TGTGCCAGCAGTTCCCCCGGGACTAGCGGGAGGGGGAGTACGCAGTATTTT
CASSSPGTSGRGSTQYF
>TRBJ2-7|NA|NA|TRBV25-1|13
TGTGCCAGCAGTACAACGGGGGTTGGCGAGCAGTACTTC
CASSTTGVGEQYF
>TRBJ2-7|NA|TRBD2|TRBV7-8|16
TGTGCCAGCAGCTTAGTTAGTCTCGCGGGAGGAGGCGAGCAGTACTTC
CASSLVSLAGGGEQYF
>TRBJ2-3|NA|NA|TRBV21-1|14
TGTGCCAGCAGCCTAAGCTCGCCGCACGATACGCAGTATTTT
CASSLSSPHDTQYF
>TRBJ2-1|NA|TRBD1|TRBV18|16
TGTGCCAGCTCACCACCGGTTGGGACAGGGACCAATGAGCAGTTCTTC
CASSPPVGTGTNEQFF
>TRBJ1-3|NA|NA|TRBV27|14
TGTGCCAGCAGTTTCCTGGGGCCTGGAAACACCATATATTTT
CASSFLGPGNTIYF
>TRBJ2-3|few|NA|TRBV27|14
TGTGCCAGCAGTAAAACAGCTTACACAGATACGCAGTATTTT
CASSKTAYTDTQYF
>TRBJ2-5|NA|TRBD2|TRBV28|15
TGTGCCAGCACCAATGCGGGAGGCCCACAAGAGACCCAGTACTTC
CASTNAGGPQETQYF
>TRBJ1-5|few|TRBD1|TRBV19|13
TGTGCCAGTAGTACGACAGGGAATCAGCCCCAGCATTTT
CASSTTGNQPQHF
>TRBJ1-1|once|TRBD1|TRBV30|13
TGTGCCTGGAGCCCGGACAGGGGAACTGAAGCTTTCTTT
CAWSPDRGTEAFF
>TRBJ2-7|NA|NA|TRBV5-1|15
TGCGCCAGCAGCTTGGTCCAGGGAAGTTCCTACGAGCAGTACTTC
CASSLVQGSSYEQYF
>TRBJ1-2|NA|NA|TRBV29-1|13
TGCAGCGTTGCGTCTGACAGGCCCTATGGCTACACCTTC
CSVASDRPYGYTF
>TRBJ2-5|NA|NA|TRBV7-2|11
TGTGCCAGCAGCCCACAAGAGACCCAGTACTTC
CASSPQETQYF
>TRBJ2-1|once|NA|TRBV18|16
TGTGCCAGCTCACCCCGGCTGCGAGGGGGCTACAATGAGCAGTTCTTC
CASSPRLRGGYNEQFF
>TRBJ1-1|NA|NA|TRBV28|14
TGTGCCAGCAGTTTATTACGGTTAAACACTGAAGCTTTCTTT
CASSLLRLNTEAFF